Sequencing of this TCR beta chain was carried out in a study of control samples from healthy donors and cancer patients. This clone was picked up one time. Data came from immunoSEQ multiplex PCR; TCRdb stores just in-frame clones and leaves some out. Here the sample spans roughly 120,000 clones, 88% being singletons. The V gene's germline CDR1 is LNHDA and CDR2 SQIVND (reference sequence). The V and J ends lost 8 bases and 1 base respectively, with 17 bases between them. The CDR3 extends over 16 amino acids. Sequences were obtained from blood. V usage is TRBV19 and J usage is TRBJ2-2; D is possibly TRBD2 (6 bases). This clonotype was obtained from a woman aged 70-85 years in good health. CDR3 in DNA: TGTGCCAGTCGTCCGTGGGGACTGAAGAACACCGGGGAGCTGTTTTTT. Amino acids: CASRPWGLKNTGELFF. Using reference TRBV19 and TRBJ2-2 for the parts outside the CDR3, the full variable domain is DGGITQSPKYLFRKEGQNVTLSCEQNLNHDAMYWYRQDPGQGLRLIYYSQIVNDFQKGDIAEGYSVSREKKESFPLTVTSAQKNPTAFYLCASRPWGLKNTGELFFGEGSRLTVL.